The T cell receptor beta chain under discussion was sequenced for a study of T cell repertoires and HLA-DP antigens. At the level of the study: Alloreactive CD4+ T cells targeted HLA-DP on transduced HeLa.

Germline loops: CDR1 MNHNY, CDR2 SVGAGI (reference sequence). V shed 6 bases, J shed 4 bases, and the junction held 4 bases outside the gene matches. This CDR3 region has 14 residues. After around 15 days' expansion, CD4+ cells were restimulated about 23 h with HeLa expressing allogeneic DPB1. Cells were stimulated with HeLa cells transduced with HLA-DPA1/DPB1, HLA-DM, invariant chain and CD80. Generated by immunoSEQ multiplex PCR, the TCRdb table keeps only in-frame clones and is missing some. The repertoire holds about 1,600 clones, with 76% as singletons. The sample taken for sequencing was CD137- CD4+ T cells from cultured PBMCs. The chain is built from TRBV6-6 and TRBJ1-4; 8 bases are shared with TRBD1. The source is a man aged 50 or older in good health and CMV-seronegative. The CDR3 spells CASRLQGGNEKLFF. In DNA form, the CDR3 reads TGTGCCAGCAGATTACAGGGGGGTAATGAAAAACTGTTTTTT.